This paragraph reports one TCR beta chain. Its antigen has not been determined. Per-base quality was not reported, and no clone a single base away is much larger than it. This entry comes from a study of tumor-infiltrating lymphocytes in primary liver carcinoma (dated by TCRdb to 2016 to 2017). For context, the study as a whole: Four to six patients with histopathologically diagnosed primary liver carcinoma underwent surgical resection in China between November 2015 and 2016. The five patients had tumors of stage T1-T3 N0M0, with maximum diameters ranging from 4.2 to 10 cm. A total of roughly 35 specimens from 5 patients went through TCRbeta repertoire sequencing, namely 25 tumor regions, 5 adjacent noncancerous liver tissues and 5 peripheral blood samples. Each sample produced roughly 3.5 to 8 million productive TCRbeta reads, and read depth showed no significant difference between tissue types. TCRbeta repertoire sequencing, expression microarrays and whole-exome sequencing were combined in the study across five regions of each liver tumor, with adjacent normal tissue and blood also included. Of the five patients (three men and two women, aged 30 to 69 years), four had hepatocellular carcinoma and one had combined HCC and intrahepatic cholangiocarcinoma. Reproducibility between technical replicate repertoires was high, with correlation coefficients above 0.95 and mean shared-clone rates near 0.89.

The junction shows trimming of 6 bases on V and 0 bases on J, plus 12 bases between the germline ends. CDR1 ENHRY and CDR2 SYGVKD were looked up in the germline V gene. From the cysteine through the phenylalanine, the CDR3 covers 15 amino acids. Just CDR3 DNA is preserved here, 45 bases in frame from base 1. TCRbeta-specific cDNA was reverse-transcribed from around 0.45 ug total RNA using a constant-region primer and ProtoScript II reverse transcriptase. Three nested multiplex PCR rounds, following a slightly modified ARM-PCR procedure, were used to build the TCRbeta libraries. The first two PCR rounds used multiplex TRBV1-TRBV30 forward primers with a Cbeta reverse primer, each for 10 cycles. Sample barcodes and Illumina adapters were added in a final 25-cycle PCR with Deep VentR polymerase. Before sequencing, amplicons of 200-500 bp were gel-purified using a QIAquick gel extraction kit. TCRbeta amplicons were sequenced on an Illumina HiSeq 2500 with 250-bp paired-end reads. In the source study's methods: To recover full CDR3 sequences, reads were quality-trimmed using Trimmomatic v0.33 and paired reads were then merged using FLASH v1.2.11. V, D and J germline segments were assigned to the rearranged TCRbeta sequences by MiGEC v1.2.1b. VDJtools v1.0.0 computed clonotype statistics and Shannon-Wiener diversity indices. Except for diversity analysis, only the 250 most abundant clonotypes of each sample were used in subsequent analyses to reduce sampling bias. TCRdb's own reprocessing of the public reads used fastp at Q25 and MiXCR and kept productive beta chains. Identical CDR3 proteins give one entry, which carries the most common genes and DNA. These V and J calls are TCRdb output, not the study's own analysis. Counted in this sample were 150,000 to 200,000 distinct CDR3 sequences; 60% of them appeared once. The leading ten clones occupy about 70% of the sample.

TRIzol reagent was used to extract blood RNA from unsorted whole blood, while the DNeasy Blood & Tissue kit provided the germline DNA. Patients had chronic HBV infection and were treatment-naive at sampling. Before surgery, about 3.9 milliliters of peripheral blood were drawn into K2EDTA tubes. Findings and caveats that apply to the study as a whole: Repertoire overlap was found to be higher between tumor regions (mean around 36%) than between tumor-adjacent (approximately 17%) or tumor-blood (approximately 15%) pairs, consistent with antigen-driven expansion. Only four or five patients were included in the study, and the authors note that the findings should be validated in a larger study. Because the samples were bulk and unsorted, CD4+ and CD8+ T cell repertoires could not be compared. The top 250 clones accounted for a significantly greater share of the repertoire in tumors than in blood (p = 0.039). Only the TCR beta chain was sequenced, so true repertoire diversity is likely underestimated because unpaired alpha chains were not captured.

The TCR was taken from a man aged 35-49 years with primary liver carcinoma and hepatitis B virus infection. The rearrangement joined TRBV10-3 to TRBJ1-5; the best D guess is TRBD1, with 5 bases matching. Sequencing was done on a sample of peripheral blood. The CDR3 protein sequence reads: CAISVGTSSNQPQHF. The DNA is as follows: TGTGCCATCAGCGTGGGGACGAGTAGCAATCAGCCCCAGCATTTT.